This T cell receptor beta chain was sequenced during a study of long-term antiretroviral therapy in people with HIV. Overall study results and limits: Dating from about 2004 to 2017, the blood was possibly obtained under older ART regimens. With ART, diversity went up but was still lower than in transplant donor controls. Clones that expanded before ART (that is, prior to treatment) dominated the repertoire at all time points.

Only one count was recorded for this clone. The antigen is unknown. Running of the v3.0 immunoSEQ assay took place at survey level. Data came from immunoSEQ multiplex PCR; TCRdb stores just in-frame clones and leaves some out. The sample holds about 36,000 clones, 80% seen once. The germline V gene has CDR1 MNHNY and CDR2 SVGAGI (reference sequence). V dropped 2 bases and J dropped 4 bases, with 3 bases sitting between them. This CDR3 is 12 amino acids long. Participants who had HIV were, without exception, treated in the United States. The material sequenced was unsorted PBMCs, taken 3.4 years after starting antiretroviral therapy. The chain uses TRBV6-6 and TRBJ1-3; D not resolved. The receptor was isolated from a man aged 25 to 40 with HIV. The DNA for the CDR3 is TGTGCCAGCAGTTACAACGGAAACACCATATATTTT. Its translation is CASSYNGNTIYF.